This T cell receptor beta chain was found in a study of beta chain features in type 1 diabetes. Study-wide results and limits: Patients showed naive, central memory and Treg TCRB repertoires that appeared more similar than those of healthy donors. PCR might favor shorter templates, equally in patients and controls. No resolution was reached here on whether HLA type influences TCRB rearrangement.

Germline CDR1 SGHNT, CDR2 YENEEA. V lost 0 bases and J lost 4, with 4 bases in between. The CDR3 is 13 residues long. This clone showed up just a few times. Its antigen is not known. TCRB transcripts that were expressed got sequenced, as all of the isolated RNA had been reverse transcribed. The table came from immunoSEQ multiplex PCR; TCRdb's copy has only in-frame clones and leaves some out. The table records a few hundred thousand clones, 10% to 15% of them present only once. This rearrangement joins TRBV11-3 to TRBJ2-1; D not certain. This clonotype was sampled from a young man in good health. Sequenced material: naive CD4+ T cells from blood. The CDR3 DNA follows: TGTGCCAGCAGCTTAGACAGTTACAATGAGCAGTTCTTC. It translates to CASSLDSYNEQFF.